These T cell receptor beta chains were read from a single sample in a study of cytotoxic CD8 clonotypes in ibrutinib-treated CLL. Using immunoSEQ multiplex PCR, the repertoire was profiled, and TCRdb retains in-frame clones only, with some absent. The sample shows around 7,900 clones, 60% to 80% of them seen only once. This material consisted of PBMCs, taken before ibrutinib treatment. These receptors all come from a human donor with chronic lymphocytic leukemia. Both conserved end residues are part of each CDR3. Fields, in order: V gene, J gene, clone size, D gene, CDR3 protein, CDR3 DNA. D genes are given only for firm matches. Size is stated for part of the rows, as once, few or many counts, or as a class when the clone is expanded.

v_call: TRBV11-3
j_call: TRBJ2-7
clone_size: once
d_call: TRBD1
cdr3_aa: CASSLVRYRGEQYF
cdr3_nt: TGTGCCAGCAGCTTAGTGCGGTACAGGGGTGAGCAGTACTTC

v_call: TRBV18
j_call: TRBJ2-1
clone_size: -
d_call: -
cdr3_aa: CASSAYQGNDNEQFF
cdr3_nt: TGTGCCAGCTCCGCTTACCAAGGGAACGACAATGAGCAGTTCTTC

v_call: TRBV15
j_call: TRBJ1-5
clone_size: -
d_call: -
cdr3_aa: CATSRDLQQINQPQHF
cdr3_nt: TGTGCCACCAGCAGAGATCTCCAACAAATAAATCAGCCCCAGCATTTT

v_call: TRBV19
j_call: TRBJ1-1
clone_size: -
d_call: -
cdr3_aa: CASSIQGWTEAFF
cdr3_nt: TGTGCCAGTAGTATCCAGGGCTGGACTGAAGCTTTCTTT

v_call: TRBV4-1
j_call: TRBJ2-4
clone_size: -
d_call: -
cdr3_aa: CASSQLWQNIQYF
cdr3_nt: TGCGCCAGCAGCCAACTCTGGCAGAACATTCAGTACTTC

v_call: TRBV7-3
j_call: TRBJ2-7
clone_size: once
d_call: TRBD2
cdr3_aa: CASSLKAGVSYEQYF
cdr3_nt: TGTGCCAGCAGCTTAAAAGCGGGAGTATCCTACGAGCAGTACTTC

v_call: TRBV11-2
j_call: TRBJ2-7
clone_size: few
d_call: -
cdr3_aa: CASSPRPYEQYF
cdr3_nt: TGTGCCAGCAGCCCTCGACCCTACGAGCAGTACTTC

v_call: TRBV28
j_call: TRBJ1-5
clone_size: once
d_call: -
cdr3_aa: CASRRQGVNQPQHF
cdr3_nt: TGTGCCAGCAGGAGGCAGGGCGTGAATCAGCCCCAGCATTTT

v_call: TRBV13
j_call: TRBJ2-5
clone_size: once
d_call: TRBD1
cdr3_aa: CASSLPPGTGGSETQYF
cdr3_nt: TGTGCCAGCAGCTTACCCCCCGGGACAGGGGGAAGCGAGACCCAGTACTTC

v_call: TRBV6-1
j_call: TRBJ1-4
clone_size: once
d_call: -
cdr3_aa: CASSEALRSNEKLFF
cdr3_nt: TGTGCCAGCAGTGAAGCGTTACGTAGTAATGAAAAACTGTTTTTT

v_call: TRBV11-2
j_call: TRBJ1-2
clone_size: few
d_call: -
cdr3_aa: CASSSSERVDLRYTF
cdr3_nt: TGTGCCAGCAGCTCCAGTGAGAGGGTTGATCTTCGCTACACCTTC

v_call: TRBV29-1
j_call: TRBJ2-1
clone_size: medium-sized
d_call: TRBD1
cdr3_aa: CSVEDGQGYNEQFF
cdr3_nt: TGCAGCGTTGAAGACGGACAGGGGTACAATGAGCAGTTCTTC

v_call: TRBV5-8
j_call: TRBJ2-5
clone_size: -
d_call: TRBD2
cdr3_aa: CASSLGLAGVGETQYF
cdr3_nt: TGTGCCAGCAGCTTGGGACTAGCGGGAGTCGGAGAGACCCAGTACTTC

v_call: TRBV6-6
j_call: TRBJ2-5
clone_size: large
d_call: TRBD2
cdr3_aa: CASSYGASGGFPTQYF
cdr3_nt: TGTGCCAGCAGTTACGGGGCTAGCGGGGGGTTCCCGACCCAGTACTTC

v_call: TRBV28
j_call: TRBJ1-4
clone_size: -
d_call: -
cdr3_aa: CASSPPGTNEKLFF
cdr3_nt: TGTGCCAGCAGTCCGCCGGGGACTAATGAAAAACTGTTTTTT

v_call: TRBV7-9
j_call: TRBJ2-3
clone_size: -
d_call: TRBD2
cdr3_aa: CASSPLAGRADTQYF
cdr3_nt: TGTGCCAGCAGCCCACTAGCGGGAAGGGCAGATACGCAGTATTTT

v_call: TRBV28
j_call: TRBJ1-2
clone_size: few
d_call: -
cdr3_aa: CASGQTYGYTF
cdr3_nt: TGTGCCAGCGGCCAGACCTATGGCTACACCTTC

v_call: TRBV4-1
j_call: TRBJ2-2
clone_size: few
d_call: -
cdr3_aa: CASSPPDSSGELFF
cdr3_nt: TGCGCCAGCAGCCCCCCGGACAGTTCCGGGGAGCTGTTTTTT

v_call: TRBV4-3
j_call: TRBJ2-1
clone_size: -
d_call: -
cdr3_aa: CASSQEGGEQFF
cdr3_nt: TGCGCCAGCAGCCAAGAAGGGGGTGAGCAGTTCTTC

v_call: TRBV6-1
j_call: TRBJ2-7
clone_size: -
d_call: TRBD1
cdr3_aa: CASSDLDRGREQYF
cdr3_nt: TGTGCCAGCAGTGACTTAGACAGGGGGCGCGAGCAGTACTTC

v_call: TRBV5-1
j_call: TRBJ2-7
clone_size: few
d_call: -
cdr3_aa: CASSLQVSYEQYF
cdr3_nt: TGCGCCAGCAGCTTGCAGGTCTCCTACGAGCAGTACTTC

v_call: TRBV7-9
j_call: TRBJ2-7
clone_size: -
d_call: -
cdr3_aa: CASSLVAVHEQYF
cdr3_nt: TGTGCCAGCAGCTTAGTGGCGGTCCACGAGCAGTACTTC

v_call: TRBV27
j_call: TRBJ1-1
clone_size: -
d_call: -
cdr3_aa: CASSLGAGTEAFF
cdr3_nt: TGTGCCAGCAGTTTGGGAGCAGGGACTGAAGCTTTCTTT

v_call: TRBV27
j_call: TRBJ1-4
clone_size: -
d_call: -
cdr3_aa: CASSEPGVPEKLFF
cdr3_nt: TGTGCCAGCAGTGAACCAGGGGTTCCTGAAAAACTGTTTTTT

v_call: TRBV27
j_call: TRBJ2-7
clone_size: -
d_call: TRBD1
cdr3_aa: CASSPTGPYEQYF
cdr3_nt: TGTGCCAGCAGTCCGACAGGGCCCTACGAGCAGTACTTC

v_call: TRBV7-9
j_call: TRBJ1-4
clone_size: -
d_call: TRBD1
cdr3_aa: CASSFNRGRTNEKLFF
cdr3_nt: TGTGCCAGCAGCTTTAACAGGGGACGGACTAATGAAAAACTGTTTTTT

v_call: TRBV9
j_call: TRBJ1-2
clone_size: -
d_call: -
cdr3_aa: CASSETIGGFDYGYTF
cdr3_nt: TGTGCCAGCAGCGAAACTATAGGAGGGTTTGACTATGGCTACACCTTC

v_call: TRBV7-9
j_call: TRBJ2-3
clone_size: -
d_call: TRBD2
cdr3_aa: CASSRLTSGSYTQYF
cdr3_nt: TGTGCCAGCAGCCGGTTGACTAGCGGGAGTTATACGCAGTATTTT

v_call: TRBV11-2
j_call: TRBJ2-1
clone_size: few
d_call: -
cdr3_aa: CASSQDTQSQGNEQFF
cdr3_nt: TGTGCCAGCAGCCAAGATACACAGTCTCAGGGGAATGAGCAGTTCTTC

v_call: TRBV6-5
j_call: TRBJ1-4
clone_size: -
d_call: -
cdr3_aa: CASRTAGLSGEKLFF
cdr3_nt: TGTGCCAGCAGGACCGCGGGGTTATCTGGTGAAAAACTGTTTTTT

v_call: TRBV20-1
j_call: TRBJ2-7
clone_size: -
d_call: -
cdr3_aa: CSARKDEQYF
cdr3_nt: TGCAGTGCTAGGAAGGATGAGCAGTACTTC

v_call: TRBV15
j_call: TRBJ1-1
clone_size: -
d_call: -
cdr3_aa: CATSRDTMQAGGAFF
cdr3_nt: TGTGCCACCAGCAGAGATACAATGCAAGCCGGGGGAGCTTTCTTT

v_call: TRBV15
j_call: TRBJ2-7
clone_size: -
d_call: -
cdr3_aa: CATSRPGDKGYEQYF
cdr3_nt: TGTGCCACCAGCAGACCTGGGGATAAGGGTTACGAGCAGTACTTC

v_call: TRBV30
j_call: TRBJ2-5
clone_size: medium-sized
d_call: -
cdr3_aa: CAWEKQGTETQYF
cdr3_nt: TGTGCCTGGGAGAAACAGGGTACAGAGACCCAGTACTTC

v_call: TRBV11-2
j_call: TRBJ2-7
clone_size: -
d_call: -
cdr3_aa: CASSPPGSLYEQYF
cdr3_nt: TGTGCCAGCAGCCCACCGGGATCACTTTACGAGCAGTACTTC

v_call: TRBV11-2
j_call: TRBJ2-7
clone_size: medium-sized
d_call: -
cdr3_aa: CASSPRPYEQYF
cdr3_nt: TGTGCCAGCAGCCCCCGCCCCTACGAGCAGTACTTC

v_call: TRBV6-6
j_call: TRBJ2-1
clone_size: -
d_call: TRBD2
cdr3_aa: CASVLGGSSNEQFF
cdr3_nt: TGTGCCAGCGTTCTCGGCGGGAGCTCCAATGAGCAGTTCTTC